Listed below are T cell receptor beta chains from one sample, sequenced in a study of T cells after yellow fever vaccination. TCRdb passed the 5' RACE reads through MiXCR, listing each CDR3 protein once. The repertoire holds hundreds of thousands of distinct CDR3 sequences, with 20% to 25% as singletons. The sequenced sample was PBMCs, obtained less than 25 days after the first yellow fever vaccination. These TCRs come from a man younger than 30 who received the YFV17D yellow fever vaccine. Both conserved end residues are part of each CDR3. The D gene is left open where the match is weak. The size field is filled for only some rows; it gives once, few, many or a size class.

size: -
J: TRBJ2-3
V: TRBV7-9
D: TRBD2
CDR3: CATSQESGGPTDTQYF
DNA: TGTGCCACATCACAGGAGAGCGGGGGACCCACAGATACGCAGTATTTT

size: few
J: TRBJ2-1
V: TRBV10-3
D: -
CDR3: CAIGIGTPNEQFF
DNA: TGTGCCATCGGGATAGGGACGCCTAATGAGCAGTTCTTC

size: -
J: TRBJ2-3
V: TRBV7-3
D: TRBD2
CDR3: CASSMRGAADTQYF
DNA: TGTGCCAGCAGCATGCGGGGGGCCGCAGATACGCAGTATTTT

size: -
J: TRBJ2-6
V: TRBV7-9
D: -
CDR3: CASSGGTASGANVLTF
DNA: TGTGCCAGCAGCGGAGGGACAGCCTCTGGGGCCAACGTCCTGACTTTC

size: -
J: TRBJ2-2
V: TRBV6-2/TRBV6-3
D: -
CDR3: CASEREITGELFF
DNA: TGTGCCAGCGAAAGGGAGATAACCGGGGAGCTGTTTTTT

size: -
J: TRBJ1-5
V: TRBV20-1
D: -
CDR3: CSAGGGMGRGQPQHF
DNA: TGCAGTGCTGGGGGGGGAATGGGGCGAGGACAGCCCCAGCATTTT

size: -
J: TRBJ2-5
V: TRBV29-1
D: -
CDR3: CSVADRGGETQYF
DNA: TGCAGCGTTGCCGACCGAGGGGGAGAGACCCAGTACTTC

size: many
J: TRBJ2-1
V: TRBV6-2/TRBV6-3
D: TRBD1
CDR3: CASYHRDRGIGEQFF
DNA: TGTGCCAGTTACCACCGGGACAGGGGTATAGGTGAGCAGTTCTTC

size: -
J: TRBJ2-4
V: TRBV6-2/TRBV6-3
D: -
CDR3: CASSYSGLPELNIQYF
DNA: TGTGCCAGCAGTTACTCGGGCCTACCGGAGTTAAACATTCAGTACTTC

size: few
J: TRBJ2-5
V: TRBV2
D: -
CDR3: CASSLASLAETQYF
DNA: TGTGCCAGCAGTTTGGCCTCTTTAGCGGAGACCCAGTACTTC